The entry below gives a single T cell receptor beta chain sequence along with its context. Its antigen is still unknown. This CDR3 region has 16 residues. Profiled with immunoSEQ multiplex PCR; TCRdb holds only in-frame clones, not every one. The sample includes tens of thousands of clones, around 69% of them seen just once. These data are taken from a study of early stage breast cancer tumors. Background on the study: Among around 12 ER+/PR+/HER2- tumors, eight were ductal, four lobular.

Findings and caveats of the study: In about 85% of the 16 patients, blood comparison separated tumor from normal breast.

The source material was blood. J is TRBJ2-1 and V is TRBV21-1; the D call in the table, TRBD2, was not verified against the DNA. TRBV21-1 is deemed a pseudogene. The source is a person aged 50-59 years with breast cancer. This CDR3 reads CASSIGGDKPYGEQFF. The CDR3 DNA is TGTGCCAGCAGCATCGGGGGGGACAAACCCTACGGAGAGCAGTTCTTC.